The T cell receptor (beta chain) under discussion was sequenced for a study of T-cell reconstitution after alpha-beta-depleted transplantation in children. Unique molecular identifiers were incorporated into the prepared TCRbeta library. TCRdb passed the PCR reads through MiXCR, listing each CDR3 protein once. The sample lists fewer than 550,000 distinct CDR3 sequences, 9.5% to 12% occurring once. CDR3 length: 15 residues. CDR1 is LGHNA and CDR2 is YSLEER in the germline V gene. Trimming stripped 1 base from V and 5 bases from J, with 12 bases between. A remark on this clonotype: The antigen remains unidentified.

Study-wide points: Diversity and T-cell counts at one year after transplant derived mostly from new T cells. About two months after transplant, alpha-beta T cells reportedly came from several hundred expanded graft clones.

The source material was PBMCs, mostly from graft donor cells, sampled 180 days after TCRalphabeta/CD19-depleted stem cell transplant. The chain couples TRBV4-3 to TRBJ2-1, with D unclear. The clonotype was recovered from a female patient between 2 and 15 years old who had a stem cell transplant for aplastic anemia, so the T cells may come from the graft donor. The CDR3 region has the DNA TGCGCCAGCAGCCAAGGGTTGGGTAGGGACAATGAGCAGTTCTTC. It specifies CASSQGLGRDNEQFF.